This is a list of T cell receptor beta chains from one sample in a study of blood T cell repertoires in COVID-19. Sequencing used immunoSEQ multiplex PCR; TCRdb keeps in-frame clones, though not all of them. The sample carries 300,000 to 450,000 clones, 85% to 90% recorded once. Input material: PBMCs or T cells enriched from blood (not recorded which). Receptor source: a man younger than 30 who had recovered from COVID-19. Both conserved end residues are part of each CDR3. The order of the fields is D gene, V gene, J gene, clone size, CDR3 DNA, CDR3 protein. The D gene is left open where the match is weak. Only part of the rows carry a size: once, few, many, or a class if the clone is expanded.

TRBD1,TRBV18,TRBJ1-1,.,TGTGCCAGCTCACCGTCGACAGGGATGAACACTGAAGCTTTCTTT,CASSPSTGMNTEAFF
.,TRBV12-3/TRBV12-4,TRBJ1-6,once,TGTGCCAGCAGTGACGGGACAAGGTCTCACTTT,CASSDGTRSHF
TRBD1,TRBV19,TRBJ1-2,.,TGTGCCAGTAGTATAGAGCACAGGGGCTATGGCTACACCTTC,CASSIEHRGYGYTF
.,TRBV10-3,TRBJ2-1,.,TGTGCCATCACGGATCTTGGGCAGGCCGCAATATATGAGCAGTTCTTC,CAITDLGQAAIYEQFF
.,TRBV27,TRBJ2-1,.,TGTGCCAGCAGTTTAAGGGACAACTACAATGAGCAGTTCTTC,CASSLRDNYNEQFF
.,TRBV27,TRBJ2-2,.,TGTGCCAGCAAAGACTACGCCGGGGAGCTGTTTTTT,CASKDYAGELFF
TRBD1,TRBV28,TRBJ1-2,.,TGTGCCAGCAGCCCGACAGGGAAATATGGCTACACCTTC,CASSPTGKYGYTF
TRBD1,TRBV9,TRBJ1-6,.,TGTGCCAGCAGCGCCCACACCGGGACAGAGAATTCACCCCTCCACTTT,CASSAHTGTENSPLHF
.,TRBV1,TRBJ2-1,.,TGCACCAGCAGCCAAGCGATGACTAGCGGAGCCAATGAGCAGTTCTTC,CTSSQAMTSGANEQFF
.,TRBV9,TRBJ1-6,.,TGTGCCAGCAGCAACAGGAATTCACCCCTCCACTTT,CASSNRNSPLHF
.,TRBV7-2,TRBJ1-5,.,TGTGCCAGCAGCTTAGAGCGGGGGCAGCCCCAGCATTTT,CASSLERGQPQHF
TRBD1,TRBV28,TRBJ1-2,.,TGTGCCAGCAGGCCACAGGGGGCCCCCTATGGCTACACCTTC,CASRPQGAPYGYTF
.,TRBV6-5,TRBJ1-2,.,TGTGCCAGCAGTTACAATCCAGACTATGGCTACACCTTC,CASSYNPDYGYTF
.,TRBV3-1/TRBV3-2,TRBJ2-7,.,TGTGCCAGCAGCCTAGTTGACGAGCAGTACTTC,CASSLVDEQYF
.,TRBV5-5,TRBJ1-1,.,TGTGCCAGCAGAAACCGGGGGGACACTGAAGCTTTCTTT,CASRNRGDTEAFF
.,TRBV7-9,TRBJ2-2,.,TGTGCCAGCATCCGGGACACTAACACCGGGGAGCTGTTTTTT,CASIRDTNTGELFF
TRBD2,TRBV24-1,TRBJ2-3,.,TGTGCCACCAGTGATCGTAGCGGGAGGGCCCTAGATACGCAGTATTTT,CATSDRSGRALDTQYF
TRBD2,TRBV6-5,TRBJ2-1,.,TGTGCCAGCACCTTTAGCGGGGGGGCGATATATGAGCAGTTCTTC,CASTFSGGAIYEQFF
TRBD1,TRBV10-3,TRBJ1-4,.,TGTGCCATCAGGGGACAGGCCGTAAATGAAAAACTGTTTTTT,CAIRGQAVNEKLFF
TRBD2,TRBV4-1,TRBJ2-3,.,TGCGCCAGCAGCCAAGACGGGACTAGCGGGTCGGATACGCAGTATTTT,CASSQDGTSGSDTQYF